The clone carrying this TCR beta chain appeared a few times. Antigen specificity is unknown. TCRdb re-analysed the RACE reads in MiXCR, keeping a single row per CDR3 protein. The repertoire holds 95,000 to 130,000 distinct CDR3 sequences, about 12% seen once, with about 1.4% in the top ten. This record comes from a study of human T cells and chemical hapten exposure. Turning to the study itself: Sensitization involved placing 2% DPC onto a roughly 2 cm by roughly 2 cm region of upper inner arm skin.

Whole-study results and caveats: The study found that DPC sensitization did not change TCRs above 1 in 1000 frequency. Expanded TCR counts at PT1 went up together with patch test score, a positive correlation.

Time point here: patch test 1, 2 weeks after DPC sensitization. Treatment meaning: therapeutic diphenylcyclopropenone sensitization with weekly scalp DPC. This material consisted of whole blood, taken in connection with sensitization to the hapten diphenylcyclopropenone (DPC). The receptor comes from a woman aged 45-59 years with alopecia areata. Some clones in this sample may be carry-over from other donors' samples.

The CDR3 region is CSVGLAGGPGEQYF. Here the CDR3 DNA reads TGCAGCGTCGGACTAGCGGGGGGGCCGGGCGAGCAGTACTTC. The chain recombines TRBV29-1 with TRBJ2-7, with 15 bases fitting TRBD2. Germline trimming cut 6 bases from V and 6 bases from J; bases unmatched to any gene: 6. This CDR3 contains 14 residues. The germline V gene has CDR1 SQVTM and CDR2 ANQGSEA.